This T cell receptor (beta chain) was identified during a study of T cells in Graves' hyperthyroidism and ophthalmopathy. TCR beta CDR3 region amplification was performed from RNA transcripts. An initial round of RT-PCR targeting the TCR CDR3 relied on the HTBI primer set. Via MiXCR, TCRdb re-called the multiplex PCR reads, giving one row per CDR3 protein. The table lists 490,000 or so distinct CDR3 sequences, over 35% of them singletons. A remark on this clonotype: Its antigen is unidentified.

Patients showing uncontrolled infection, other autoimmune disease, pregnancy or lactation were ineligible. Findings of the study overall: Blood also carried most thyroid clonotypes expanded above 0.001. Ophthalmopathy was identified by the model a median about 6 months ahead of onset. Separating ophthalmopathy from stable hyperthyroidism was achieved by a 13 V-J model.

Sequencing input: peripheral blood or thyroid tissue (not recorded which). The sequence derives from an adult woman with Graves' disease, either hyperthyroidism or ophthalmopathy (not recorded which).

CDR3 bases: TGCAGTGCTAGAGAGCGCCTGTCCTATGGCTACACCTTC. This codes for CSARERLSYGYTF. The rearrangement links TRBV20-1 to TRBJ1-2; D is unclear. V lost 0 bases, J lost 4 bases, and 9 bases lay in between. The CDR3 consists of 13 residues. Germline V gene data show CDR1 as DFQATT and CDR2 as SNEGSKA (reference sequence).